Described below is a single TCR beta chain sequence and its context. Its specificity is unknown. Sequencing used immunoSEQ version 4 in survey mode. Each sample used up to about 1 ug genomic DNA diluted to roughly 10 ng/uL. Method: immunoSEQ multiplex PCR; TCRdb's copy keeps in-frame clones and lacks some. This table holds about 48,000 clones, about four fifths found once. Cells were stimulated with CMV-infected fibroblast lysates at roughly 9.1 ug/mL. CD40L-negative CD69-negative CD45RO-high memory CD4+ T cells were sorted as populations depleted of antigen-responding cells. For at least 4 years, plasma HIV-1 RNA was undetectable (<50 copies/mL). CD4+ T cell counts exceeded 400 cells/uL; CMV serology was positive. This entry comes from a study of persistence of HIV-infected CD4 T cells. Findings and limits, study-wide: Degenerate expanded CDR3beta sequences were enriched among CMV- and Gag-responding cells.

CDR1 is MGHDK, CDR2 SYGVNS, per germline. V trimming: 5 bases; J trimming: 4 bases; junction bases outside the gene matches: 6. The CDR3 is 14 residues long. The receptor was derived from an adult man with HIV who was CMV-seropositive. This chain joins TRBV25-1 and TRBJ2-5; 8 positions match TRBD1. Sequences were derived from CD4+ T cells sorted from PBMCs after approximately 20-hour stimulation, sampled from a patient who received antiretroviral therapy. The CDR3 nucleotides are TGTGCCAGCAGTTCGGGACAGGTGGGAGAGACCCAGTACTTC. It specifies CASSSGQVGETQYF.